This TCR beta chain was identified in a study of cytomegalovirus exposure and HLA in healthy donors. Findings of the study overall: Trimming of TCR beta V- and J-genes showed a link, identified in a later analysis, to a missense DCLRE1C variant. CMV serostatus stood as the only immune exposure information on hand. A later analysis, which compared TCR beta chains of equal frequency, found the HLA-associated ones more clonally expanded.

CDR1 MNHEY and CDR2 SMNVEV come from the germline V gene (reference sequence). The ends were cut back, 5 bases at V and 1 base at J, with 14 bases in the middle. The CDR3 has 15 residues. About this clone itself: The antigen is not known.

Researchers ran the PCR with 60 Vbeta and 13 Jbeta primers. Generated by immunoSEQ multiplex PCR, the TCRdb table keeps only in-frame clones and is missing some. In all, the sample yields roughly 220,000 clones. The genes are TRBV27 and TRBJ1-2; D may be TRBD1 (5 bases). The sample consisted of PBMCs. This clonotype was obtained from a girl aged 2 to 10 in good health and CMV-seropositive. The CDR3 reads CASSRRLGVNYGYTF. In nucleotides, the CDR3 is TGTGCCAGCAGTCGAAGACTAGGGGTTAACTATGGCTACACCTTC.